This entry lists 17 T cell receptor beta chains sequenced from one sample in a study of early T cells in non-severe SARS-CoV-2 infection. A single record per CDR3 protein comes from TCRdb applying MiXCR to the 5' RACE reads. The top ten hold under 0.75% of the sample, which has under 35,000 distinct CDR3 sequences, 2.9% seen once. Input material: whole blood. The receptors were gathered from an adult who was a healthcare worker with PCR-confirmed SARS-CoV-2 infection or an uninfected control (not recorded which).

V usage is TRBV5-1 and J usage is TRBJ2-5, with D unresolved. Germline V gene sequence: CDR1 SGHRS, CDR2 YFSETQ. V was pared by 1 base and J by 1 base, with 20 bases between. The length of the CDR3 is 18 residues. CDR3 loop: CASSLKLRDGQRQETQYF. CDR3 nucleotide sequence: TGCGCCAGCAGCTTGAAACTTCGTGACGGCCAGCGCCAAGAGACCCAGTACTTC.

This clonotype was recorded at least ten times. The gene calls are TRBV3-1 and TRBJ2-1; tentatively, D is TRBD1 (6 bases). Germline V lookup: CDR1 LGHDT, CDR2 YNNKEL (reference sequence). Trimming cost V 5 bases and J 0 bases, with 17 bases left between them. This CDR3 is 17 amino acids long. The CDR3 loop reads CASSSDRPISSYNEQFF. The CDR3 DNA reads TGTGCCAGCAGCTCTGACAGGCCCATTAGCTCCTACAATGAGCAGTTCTTC.

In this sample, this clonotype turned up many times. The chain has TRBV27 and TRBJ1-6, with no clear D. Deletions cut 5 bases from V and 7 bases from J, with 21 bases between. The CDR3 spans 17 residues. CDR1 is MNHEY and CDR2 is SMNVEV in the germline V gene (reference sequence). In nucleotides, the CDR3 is TGTGCCAGCAGTCCAGCACCTCGGCCACAGATCAATTCACCCCTCCACTTT. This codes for CASSPAPRPQINSPLHF.

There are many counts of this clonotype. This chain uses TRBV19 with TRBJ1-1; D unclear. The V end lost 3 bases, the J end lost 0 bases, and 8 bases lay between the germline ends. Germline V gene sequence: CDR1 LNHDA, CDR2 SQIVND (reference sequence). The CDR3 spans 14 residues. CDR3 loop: CASSIDRLNTEAFF. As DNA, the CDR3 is TGTGCCAGTAGTATTGACCGTTTGAACACTGAAGCTTTCTTT. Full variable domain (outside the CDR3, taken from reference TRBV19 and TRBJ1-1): DGGITQSPKYLFRKEGQNVTLSCEQNLNHDAMYWYRQDPGQGLRLIYYSQIVNDFQKGDIAEGYSVSREKKESFPLTVTSAQKNPTAFYLCASSIDRLNTEAFFGQGTRLTVV.

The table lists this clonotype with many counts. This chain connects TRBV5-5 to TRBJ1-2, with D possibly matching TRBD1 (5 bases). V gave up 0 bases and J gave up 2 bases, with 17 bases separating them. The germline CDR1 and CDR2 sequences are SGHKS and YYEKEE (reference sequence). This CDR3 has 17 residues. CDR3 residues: CASSLGSGSGANYGYTF. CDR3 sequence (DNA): TGTGCCAGCAGCTTGGGGTCAGGGTCCGGAGCCAACTATGGCTACACCTTC. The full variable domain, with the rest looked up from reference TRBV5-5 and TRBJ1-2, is DAGVTQSPTHLIKTRGQQVTLRCSPISGHKSVSWYQQVLGQGPQFIFQYYEKEERGRGNFPDRFSARQFPNYSSELNVNALLLGDSALYLCASSLGSGSGANYGYTFGSGTRLTVV.

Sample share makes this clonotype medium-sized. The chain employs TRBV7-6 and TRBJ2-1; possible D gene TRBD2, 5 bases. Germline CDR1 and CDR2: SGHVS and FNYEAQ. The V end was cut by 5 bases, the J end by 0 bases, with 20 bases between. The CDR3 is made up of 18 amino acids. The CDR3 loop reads CASSAALALLSSYNEQFF. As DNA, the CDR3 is TGTGCCAGCAGCGCTGCGCTAGCTCTTTTGAGCTCCTACAATGAGCAGTTCTTC.

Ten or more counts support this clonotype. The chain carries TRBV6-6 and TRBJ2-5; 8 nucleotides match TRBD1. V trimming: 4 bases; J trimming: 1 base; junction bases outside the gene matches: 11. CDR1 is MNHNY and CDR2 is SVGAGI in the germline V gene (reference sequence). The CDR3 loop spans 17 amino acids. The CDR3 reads CASSSPVGGQGQETQYF. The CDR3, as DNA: TGTGCCAGCAGTTCCCCCGTGGGAGGACAGGGCCAAGAGACCCAGTACTTC.

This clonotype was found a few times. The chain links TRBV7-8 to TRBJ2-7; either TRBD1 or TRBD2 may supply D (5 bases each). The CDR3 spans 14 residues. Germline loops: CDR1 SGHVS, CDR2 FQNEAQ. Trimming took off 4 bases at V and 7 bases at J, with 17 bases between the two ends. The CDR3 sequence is CASSSSSGPLEQYV. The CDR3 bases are TGTGCCAGCAGCTCATCCTCGGGACCCCTGGAGCAGTACGTC.

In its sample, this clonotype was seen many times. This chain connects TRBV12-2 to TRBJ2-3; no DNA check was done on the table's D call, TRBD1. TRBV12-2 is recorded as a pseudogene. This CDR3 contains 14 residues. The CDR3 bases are TGTGCAAGTCGCTTAAATTGCCCCGGAGATACGCAGTATTTT. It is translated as CASRLNCPGDTQYF.

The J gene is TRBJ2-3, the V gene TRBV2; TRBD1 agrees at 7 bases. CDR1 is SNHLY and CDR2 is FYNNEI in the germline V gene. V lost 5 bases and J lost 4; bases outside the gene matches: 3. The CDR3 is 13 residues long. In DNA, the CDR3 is TGTGCCAGCAGTCAACAGGGGCCAGATACGCAGTATTTT. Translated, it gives CASSQQGPDTQYF.

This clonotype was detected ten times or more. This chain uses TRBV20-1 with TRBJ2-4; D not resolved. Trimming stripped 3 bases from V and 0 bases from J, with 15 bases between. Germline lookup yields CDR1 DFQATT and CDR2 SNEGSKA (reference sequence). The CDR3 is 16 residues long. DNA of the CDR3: TGCAGTGCTAGGAGGCCGGTGTTAATAGCCAAAAACATTCAGTACTTC. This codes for CSARRPVLIAKNIQYF.

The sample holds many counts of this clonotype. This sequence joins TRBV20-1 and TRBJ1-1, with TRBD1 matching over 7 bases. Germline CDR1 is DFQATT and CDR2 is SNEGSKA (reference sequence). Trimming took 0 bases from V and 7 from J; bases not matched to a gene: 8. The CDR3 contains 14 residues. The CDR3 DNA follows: TGCAGTGCTAGAGAGCCACTCAGGGGGGATGAAGCTTTCTTT. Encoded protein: CSAREPLRGDEAFF.

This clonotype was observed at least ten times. As DNA, the CDR3 is TGTGCCAGCAGCTTAATGCAGGGGAAGGGAAACACCATATATTTT. Translating gives CASSLMQGKGNTIYF. The V call is TRBV11-2, the J call TRBJ1-3; D may be TRBD1 (6 bases). Trimming cost V 2 bases and J 4 bases, with 12 bases left between them. The CDR3 is 15 amino acids. Germline CDR1 reads SGHAT; CDR2 reads FQNNGV.

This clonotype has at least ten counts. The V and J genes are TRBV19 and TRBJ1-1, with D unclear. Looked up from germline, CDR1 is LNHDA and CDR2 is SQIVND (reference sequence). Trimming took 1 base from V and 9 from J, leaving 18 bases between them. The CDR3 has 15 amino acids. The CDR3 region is CASSIAPRTEHKAFF. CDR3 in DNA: TGTGCCAGTAGTATAGCCCCTAGGACTGAACATAAAGCTTTCTTT.

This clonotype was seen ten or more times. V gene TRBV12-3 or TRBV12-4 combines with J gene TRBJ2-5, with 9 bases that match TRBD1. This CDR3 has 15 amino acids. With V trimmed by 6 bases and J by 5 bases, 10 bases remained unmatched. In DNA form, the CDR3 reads TGTGCCAGCAGCACCGAACAGGGGGCCGGTGAGACCCAGTACTTC. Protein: CASSTEQGAGETQYF.

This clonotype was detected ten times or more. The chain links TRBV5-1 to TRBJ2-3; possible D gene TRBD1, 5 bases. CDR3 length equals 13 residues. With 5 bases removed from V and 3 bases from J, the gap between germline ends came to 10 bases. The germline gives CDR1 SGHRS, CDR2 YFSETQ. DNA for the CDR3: TGCGCCAGCAGAGACCCAGGGACAGATACGCAGTATTTT. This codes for CASRDPGTDTQYF.

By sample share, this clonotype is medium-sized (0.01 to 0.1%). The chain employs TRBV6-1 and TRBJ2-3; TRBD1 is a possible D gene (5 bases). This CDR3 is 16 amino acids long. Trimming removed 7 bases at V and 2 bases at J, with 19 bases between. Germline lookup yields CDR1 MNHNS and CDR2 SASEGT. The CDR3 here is CASNQYLRQNTDTQYF. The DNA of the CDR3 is TGTGCCAGCAACCAGTATCTAAGACAGAACACAGATACGCAGTATTTT.